The clone carrying this T cell receptor (beta chain) was seen more than once but under ten times. This specimen belongs to a study of identical twins. TCRdb itself ran the 5' RACE reads through MiXCR, one entry per CDR3 protein. Among under 900,000 distinct CDR3 sequences listed, around a sixth were seen once. This CDR3 is built from 11 residues. Germline V lookup: CDR1 SQVTM, CDR2 ANQGSEA. V was cut by 6 bases and J by 6 bases, with 11 bases left in between. A further study also used this sample, focusing on T cells expressing NK-cell markers.

The receptor was isolated from a woman between 18 and 30 years old in good health. Input material: PBMCs. The J gene is TRBJ1-1, the V gene TRBV29-1; D is ambiguous. CDR3 sequence reads: CSVAREPEAFF. DNA of the CDR3: TGCAGCGTCGCTAGGGAGCCTGAAGCTTTCTTT.